Presented here are 9 T cell receptor beta chains from one specimen sequenced in a study of long-term antiretroviral therapy in people with HIV (dated by TCRdb to between 2021 and 2022). The immunoSEQ hsTCRB v3.0 assay was used at survey level resolution to sequence the TRB variable region. In its TCRdb copy, this immuneACCESS table keeps in-frame sequences only and misses some clones. Where compared with another copy, unresolved V genes explain less than half of these, and the others have no known cause. Within this sample are about 16,000 clones, with approximately 84% of them counted one time only. The top ten clonotypes cover roughly 5% of the sample. Specimen: unsorted PBMCs, collected 0.5 years after starting antiretroviral therapy. The receptors shown here come from a woman aged 40 to 50 with HIV.

This clone was detected once. This sequence joins TRBV5-1 and TRBJ1-3; D is unclear. The germline gives CDR1 SGHRS, CDR2 YFSETQ. The CDR3 length is 16 residues. Trimming took off 3 bases at V and 0 bases at J, with 13 bases between the two ends. CDR3 nucleotide sequence: TGCGCCAGCAGCTCCTTACCGGACTTCTCTGGAAACACCATATATTTT. This codes for CASSSLPDFSGNTIYF. Combining the CDR3 with reference TRBV5-1 and TRBJ1-3 gives the whole variable domain KAGVTQTPRYLIKTRGQQVTLSCSPISGHRSVSWYQQTPGQGLQFLFEYFSETQRNKGNFPGRFSGRQFSNSRSEMNVSTLELGDSALYLCASSSLPDFSGNTIYFGEGSWLTVV.

This clone was found a few times. The chain is built from TRBV19 and TRBJ1-5; no firm D call. Germline CDR1 LNHDA, CDR2 SQIVND (reference sequence). This CDR3 spans 14 amino acids. V was shortened by 5 bases and J by 3 bases, with 11 bases between the two germline ends. The CDR3 region is CASSDQEDNQPQHF. The CDR3 DNA reads as TGTGCCAGTAGTGATCAGGAGGACAATCAGCCCCAGCATTTT.

The rearrangement links TRBV21-1 to TRBJ2-4; the D call TRBD1 from the table was never checked on the DNA. TRBV21-1 is tagged as a pseudogene. The length of the CDR3 is 11 residues. Here the CDR3 DNA reads TGTGCCAGCAGCCCCCGGACAGCTCCGTACTTC. It specifies CASSPRTAPYF.

The CDR3 DNA reads TGTGCCAGCAGCCTCCGGGGACAGCCCCGGCGCGAGCAGTACTTC. The encoded protein is CASSLRGQPRREQYF. The rearrangement joins TRBV13 to TRBJ2-5; 7 positions agree with TRBD1. TRBJ2-7 matches the DNA end more closely, so the J call is doubtful. Germline CDR1 is PRHDT and CDR2 is FYEKMQ (reference sequence). CDR3 length equals 15 residues.

Written as DNA, the CDR3 is TGTGCCAGCAGTTTATCCGCCGGGATTGAAGCTTTCTTT. Protein product: CASSLSAGIEAFF. The rearrangement uses TRBV27 and TRBJ1-1; no definite D call. The length of the CDR3 is 13 residues. V shed 0 bases and J shed 7 bases, with 9 bases lying between them. Germline V lookup: CDR1 MNHEY, CDR2 SMNVEV (reference sequence).

In nucleotides, the CDR3 is TGTGCCATCAGTGATCTCTCCACAGATACGCAGTATTTT. The encoded protein is CAISDLSTDTQYF. The chain uses TRBV10-3 and TRBJ2-3; D ambiguous. The CDR3 consists of 13 residues. Trimming shortened V by 3 bases and J by 2 bases, and 6 bases separated the two germline ends. Germline lookup yields CDR1 ENHRY and CDR2 SYGVKD.

The rearrangement links TRBV5-1 to TRBJ2-7; D might be TRBD1 (5 bases). The CDR3 has 16 residues. Germline V gene data show CDR1 as SGHRS and CDR2 as YFSETQ. Trimming left V 3 bases short and J 3 bases short, with 19 bases between. The CDR3: CASSSGPGSLIYEQYF. CDR3 nucleotide sequence: TGCGCCAGCAGCTCCGGGCCAGGGTCCCTCATCTACGAGCAGTACTTC.

The chain links TRBV10-3 to TRBJ2-3; the match to TRBD1 covers 7 bases. J was trimmed by 1 base and V by 8 bases; bases with no gene match: 9. CDR3 length equals 15 residues. CDR1 and CDR2 (germline): ENHRY, SYGVKD. The CDR3 nucleotides are TGTGCCATCCGGGACAGCGAAGGCCGCACAGATACGCAGTATTTT. Translating it yields CAIRDSEGRTDTQYF.

The chain employs TRBV5-4 and TRBJ2-1; 7 positions agree with TRBD2. In germline, CDR1 is SGHNT, CDR2 YYREEE (reference sequence). The CDR3 runs 16 residues. The V segment lost 6 bases and the J segment 4 bases; nucleotides outside the gene matches: 13. CDR3 nucleotides: TGTGCCAGCACCTCCGCTTCGGGAGGCTTATACAATGAGCAGTTCTTC. This translates into CASTSASGGLYNEQFF.